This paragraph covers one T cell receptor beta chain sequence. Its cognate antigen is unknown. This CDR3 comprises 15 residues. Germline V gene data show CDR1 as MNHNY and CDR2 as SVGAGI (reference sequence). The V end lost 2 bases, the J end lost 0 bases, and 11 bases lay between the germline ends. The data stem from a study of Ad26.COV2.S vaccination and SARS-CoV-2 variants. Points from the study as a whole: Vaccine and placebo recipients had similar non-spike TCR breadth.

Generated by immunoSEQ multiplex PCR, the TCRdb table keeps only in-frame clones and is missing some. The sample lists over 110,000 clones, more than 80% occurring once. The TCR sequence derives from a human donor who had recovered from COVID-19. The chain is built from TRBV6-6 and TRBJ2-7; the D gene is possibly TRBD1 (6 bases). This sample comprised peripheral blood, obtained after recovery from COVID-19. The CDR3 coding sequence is TGTGCCAGCAGTTACCAACAGGGAAGCTCCTACGAGCAGTACTTC. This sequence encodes CASSYQQGSSYEQYF.